These 30 T cell receptor beta chains were sequenced from one sample in a study of cytomegalovirus exposure and HLA in healthy donors. Primers for the PCR totalled 60 Vbeta and 13 Jbeta. Profiling relied on immunoSEQ multiplex PCR, and the TCRdb table lists in-frame clones only, not all of them. The table includes about 140,000 clones, around 80% detected once. Sequencing was carried out using PBMCs. The receptors originated from a young man in good health and CMV-seropositive.

The V call is TRBV19, the J call TRBJ1-5; 9 bases match TRBD1. V lost 3 bases, J lost 7 bases, and 7 bases stayed unmatched. The CDR3 totals 15 residues. CDR1 is LNHDA and CDR2 is SQIVND in the germline V gene (reference sequence). In DNA, the CDR3 is TGTGCCAGTAGTATGGGACAGGGCAAACAACAGCCCCAGCATTTT. Its protein product is CASSMGQGKQQPQHF.

The count of this clone is one. The V and J genes are TRBV7-6 and TRBJ2-7; no firm D call. CDR3 length: 13 residues. CDR1 is SGHVS, CDR2 FNYEAQ, per germline. V lost 1 base and J 6 bases, leaving 10 bases between the germline ends. Here the CDR3 DNA reads TGTGCCAGCAGCTTAGTTTTTGCAGGCGAGCAGTACTTC. The encoded protein is CASSLVFAGEQYF. The full variable domain, its missing parts supplied by reference TRBV7-6 and TRBJ2-7, is GAGVSQSPRYKVTKRGQDVALRCDPISGHVSLYWYRQALGQGPEFLTYFNYEAQQDKSGLPNDRFSAERPEGSISTLTIQRTEQRDSAMYRCASSLVFAGEQYFGPGTRLTVT.

V is TRBV19 and J is TRBJ1-5, with D perhaps matching TRBD1 (6 bases). Germline-derived CDR1 and CDR2 are LNHDA and SQIVND (reference sequence). The CDR3 extends over 16 amino acids. The germline V and J ends were trimmed by 6 bases and 7 bases, with 22 bases remaining between them. CDR3 in DNA: TGTGCCAGTAGAAGGGTCGGTAACAGGGTAGAACAGCCCCAGCATTTT. Translated: CASRRVGNRVEQPQHF. The full variable domain, with the rest looked up from reference TRBV19 and TRBJ1-5, is DGGITQSPKYLFRKEGQNVTLSCEQNLNHDAMYWYRQDPGQGLRLIYYSQIVNDFQKGDIAEGYSVSREKKESFPLTVTSAQKNPTAFYLCASRRVGNRVEQPQHFGDGTRLSIL.

The chain uses TRBV2 and TRBJ1-1; no reliable D call. Trimming removed 6 bases from V and 6 bases from J, with 8 bases in between. Germline V gene data show CDR1 as SNHLY and CDR2 as FYNNEI. The length of the CDR3 is 11 residues. The CDR3 DNA sequence: TGTGCCAGCAGGGAGGGCCCTGAAGCTTTCTTT. It is translated as CASREGPEAFF.

Notes on this clone: A read error may produce the germline difference seen at one junction end. This chain links TRBV18 with TRBJ2-1; TRBD1 might be the D (5 bases). The CDR3 contains 15 residues. Per germline, CDR1 KGHSH and CDR2 LQKENI. The CDR3 is CASSPLEGDLNEQFF. The CDR3 DNA follows: TGTGCCAGCTCTCCACTCGAAGGGGATCTGAATGAGCAGTTCTTC.

The chain is built from TRBV28 and TRBJ1-2, with D possibly TRBD1 on 6 matching bases. The CDR3 spans 14 residues. V lost 6 bases and J lost 3, with 14 bases in between. CDR1 is MDHEN, CDR2 SYDVKM, per germline. The CDR3 nucleotides read TGTGCCAGCAGGGTCGGGGGGCAAGACTATGGCTACACCTTC. Translation gives CASRVGGQDYGYTF.

The V and J genes are TRBV30 and TRBJ1-1; D unclear. Germline CDR1 and CDR2: GTSNPN and SVGIG (reference sequence). The CDR3 totals 12 residues. Trimming stripped 0 bases from V and 3 bases from J, with 5 bases between. CDR3: CAWSVPDTEAFF. Written as DNA, the CDR3 is TGTGCCTGGAGTGTACCAGACACTGAAGCTTTCTTT.

A few counts support this clone. This chain links TRBV2 with TRBJ1-5, with 9 positions matching TRBD1. V was clipped by 3 bases and J by 3 bases; unmatched bases: 6. The CDR3 spans 16 residues. Germline loops: CDR1 SNHLY, CDR2 FYNNEI. The CDR3 here is CASSDQTGGPNQPQHF. DNA of the CDR3: TGTGCCAGCAGTGATCAGACAGGGGGACCCAATCAGCCCCAGCATTTT.

This chain joins TRBV14 and TRBJ2-3; 8 bases align to TRBD2. Trimming cost V 1 base and J 1 base; bases outside gene matches: 1. The CDR3 is 15 amino acids. The V gene's germline CDR1 is SGHDN and CDR2 FVKESK. The CDR3 loop reads CASSQGLARTDTQYF. The CDR3 DNA sequence: TGTGCCAGCAGCCAAGGACTAGCGCGCACAGATACGCAGTATTTT.

The chain has TRBV5-1 and TRBJ2-2, with D perhaps TRBD2 (5 bases). The V gene's germline CDR1 is SGHRS and CDR2 YFSETQ. The CDR3 loop spans 15 amino acids. The V and J ends lost 0 bases and 6 bases respectively, with 12 bases between them. This CDR3 reads CASSLVWGASGELFF. In DNA, the CDR3 is TGCGCCAGCAGCTTGGTGTGGGGAGCGTCCGGGGAGCTGTTTTTT.

The rearrangement links TRBV4-1 to TRBJ1-5; 11 nucleotides line up with TRBD1. The CDR3 sequence is 15 residues long. Germline V lookup: CDR1 MGHRA, CDR2 YSYEKL. V lost 4 bases and J lost 7; bases outside the gene matches: 6. The CDR3 coding sequence is TGCGCCAGCAGCCCAGGACAGGGGGCAGGCCAGCCCCAGCATTTT. Translation: CASSPGQGAGQPQHF.

The V gene is TRBV4-1, the J gene TRBJ2-7, with D possibly TRBD1 on 6 matching bases. V gave up 1 base and J gave up 0 bases, with 10 bases separating them. The CDR3 loop spans 15 amino acids. Looked up from germline, CDR1 is MGHRA and CDR2 is YSYEKL. In nucleotides, the CDR3 is TGCGCCAGCAGCCAAGGGACAGCCAGCTCCTACGAGCAGTACTTC. It is translated as CASSQGTASSYEQYF.

The chain joins TRBV18 to TRBJ2-5, with 7 bases fitting TRBD2. V shed 3 bases, J shed 2 bases, and the junction held 9 bases outside the gene matches. Germline V gene data show CDR1 as KGHSH and CDR2 as LQKENI. This CDR3 comprises 16 residues. The CDR3 coding sequence is TGTGCCAGCTCACCGTCCCTCTCCGGGGGGCAAGAGACCCAGTACTTC. Translation: CASSPSLSGGQETQYF.

Here the CDR3 DNA reads TGTGCCAGCAACCCCGCTGGAAGGCGGGGCGAGCAGTACTTC. This gives the protein CASNPAGRRGEQYF. This rearrangement joins TRBV7-6 to TRBJ2-7, with D possibly TRBD2 on 6 matching bases. The length of the CDR3 is 14 residues. V gave up 7 bases and J gave up 6 bases, with 19 bases separating them. CDR1 is SGHVS, CDR2 FNYEAQ, per germline.

This sequence joins TRBV28 and TRBJ2-5; 12 positions agree with TRBD2. This CDR3 contains 17 residues. With V trimmed by 1 base and J by 4 bases, 7 bases remained unmatched. Per germline, CDR1 MDHEN and CDR2 SYDVKM. Here the CDR3 reads CASSLLASGGASETQYF. CDR3 in DNA: TGTGCCAGCAGTTTATTGGCTAGCGGGGGGGCCTCAGAGACCCAGTACTTC.

The V call is TRBV4-2, the J call TRBJ1-3; D possibly corresponds to TRBD1 (5 bases). Germline V lookup: CDR1 LGHNA, CDR2 YNFKEQ. V was clipped by 4 bases and J by 2 bases, with 12 bases between them. This CDR3 contains 15 residues. The CDR3 reads CASSLREGTGNTIYF. The DNA of the CDR3 is TGTGCCAGCAGCCTTCGGGAGGGGACTGGAAACACCATATATTTT.

V is TRBV4-2 and J is TRBJ2-1; the match to TRBD2 covers 8 bases. V shed 4 bases, J shed 3 bases, and the junction held 5 bases outside the gene matches. The CDR3 loop spans 15 amino acids. The germline V gene has CDR1 LGHNA and CDR2 YNFKEQ. The chain's CDR3 is CASSPGLGLYNEQFF. The DNA for the CDR3 is TGTGCCAGCAGCCCGGGACTAGGACTCTACAATGAGCAGTTCTTC.

The chain employs TRBV9 and TRBJ2-1, with no clear D. V was shortened by 0 bases and J by 7 bases, with 11 bases between the two germline ends. The germline V gene encodes CDR1 SGDLS and CDR2 YYNGEE. The CDR3 runs to 14 residues. This chain's CDR3 is CASSVESLYNEQFF. In DNA form, the CDR3 reads TGTGCCAGCAGCGTAGAATCGTTGTATAATGAGCAGTTCTTC.

The CDR3: CASSLGLAGVLNEQFF. The CDR3 nucleotides are TGTGCCAGCAGCTTAGGGCTAGCGGGAGTGTTGAATGAGCAGTTCTTC. The V call is TRBV7-9, the J call TRBJ2-1; 10 nucleotides line up with TRBD2. The germline V gene encodes CDR1 SEHNR and CDR2 FQNEAQ (reference sequence). V was pared by 1 base and J by 7 bases, with 7 bases of the junction left unmatched. The CDR3 runs 16 residues.

The V and J genes are TRBV6-5 and TRBJ2-7; 7 bases fit TRBD1. CDR1 and CDR2 (germline): MNHEY, SVGAGI. Losses at the gene ends were 2 bases for V and 2 bases for J; bases not matched to a gene: 6. The length of the CDR3 is 15 residues. The CDR3 bases are TGTGCCAGCAGTTACGGACAGGACGGGGCCTACGAGCAGTACTTC. This translates into CASSYGQDGAYEQYF.

This clone was detected once. CDR3 DNA sequence: TGTGCCTGGAGGCGGAACCCGAGCACCGGGGAGCTGTTTTTT. It specifies CAWRRNPSTGELFF. V is TRBV30 and J is TRBJ2-2; D not resolved. Germline lookup yields CDR1 GTSNPN and CDR2 SVGIG (reference sequence). The CDR3 extends over 14 amino acids. Trimming took off 3 bases at V and 4 bases at J, with 12 bases between the two ends.

The CDR3 is CASSLKENTEAFF. In nucleotides, the CDR3 is TGTGCCAGCAGCCTAAAAGAGAACACTGAAGCTTTCTTT. This rearrangement joins TRBV7-9 to TRBJ1-1; D gene uncertain. The ends were cut back, 5 bases at V and 1 base at J, with 8 bases in the middle. The V gene's germline CDR1 is SEHNR and CDR2 FQNEAQ (reference sequence). CDR3 length: 13 amino acids. The variable domain in full, completed from reference TRBV7-9 and TRBJ1-1, reads DTGVSQNPRHKITKRGQNVTFRCDPISEHNRLYWYRQTLGQGPEFLTYFQNEAQLEKSRLLSDRFSAERPKGSFSTLEIQRTEQGDSAMYLCASSLKENTEAFFGQGTRLTVV.

The rearrangement uses TRBV14 and TRBJ2-2; a possible D gene is TRBD2 (7 bases). The CDR3 has 20 residues. Germline CDR1 SGHDN, CDR2 FVKESK. V was shortened by 5 bases and J by 1 base, with 26 bases between the two germline ends. CDR3 loop: CASSSVMGRAGHKNTGELFF. As DNA, the CDR3 is TGTGCCAGCAGCTCAGTAATGGGGAGAGCGGGACACAAGAACACCGGGGAGCTGTTTTTT.

The V and J genes are TRBV9 and TRBJ2-1, with 10 bases identical to TRBD2. V dropped 2 bases and J dropped 8; count of bases not matched to a gene: 7. Germline V CDR1 and CDR2: SGDLS, YYNGEE. This CDR3 contains 15 residues. DNA of the CDR3: TGTGCCAGCAGCGTCCTAGCGGGAGTTTCTGATGAGCAGTTCTTC. Translation: CASSVLAGVSDEQFF.

V and J are TRBV9 and TRBJ2-1, with 9 nucleotides matching TRBD2. Germline CDR1 is SGDLS and CDR2 is YYNGEE. This CDR3 is built from 17 residues. V was clipped by 4 bases and J by 1 base; unmatched bases: 9. This CDR3 reads CASSPWSGGRSYNEQFF. The DNA of the CDR3 is TGTGCCAGCAGCCCTTGGAGCGGGGGGCGATCCTACAATGAGCAGTTCTTC.

This sequence joins TRBV27 and TRBJ2-3; 7 bases match TRBD2. This CDR3 has 15 amino acids. Losses at the gene ends were 8 bases for V and 0 bases for J; bases not matched to a gene: 8. The germline CDR1 and CDR2 sequences are MNHEY and SMNVEV (reference sequence). As DNA, the CDR3 is TGTGCCAGCGGGTCCGGGAGGCCAAGCACAGATACGCAGTATTTT. Encoded protein: CASGSGRPSTDTQYF.

This rearrangement joins TRBV19 to TRBJ2-2; 14 nucleotides align to TRBD2. The CDR3 length is 17 residues. V lost 8 bases and J lost 3; bases outside the gene matches: 8. The V gene's germline CDR1 is LNHDA and CDR2 SQIVND (reference sequence). The CDR3 protein is CASGRLAGGRHTGELFF. In DNA, the CDR3 is TGTGCCAGTGGGAGACTAGCGGGGGGGCGGCACACCGGGGAGCTGTTTTTT.

The rearrangement links TRBV28 to TRBJ1-2, with no clear D. V lost 7 bases and J 7 bases, leaving 16 bases between the germline ends. The CDR3 is 13 residues long. Germline V gene data show CDR1 as MDHEN and CDR2 as SYDVKM. The DNA of the CDR3 is TGTGCCAGCACCCCGGCTGGGAGGGCTGGCTACACCTTC. Protein sequence: CASTPAGRAGYTF.

This chain links TRBV11-3 with TRBJ2-2; D is perhaps TRBD1 (7 bases). Trimming pared 7 bases from V and 7 bases from J, leaving 13 bases between. This CDR3 contains 13 residues. Germline lookup yields CDR1 SGHNT and CDR2 YENEEA. The CDR3 DNA sequence: TGTGCCAGCACCTACAGGGGAGGCGGGGAGCTGTTTTTT. Translated: CASTYRGGGELFF.

The chain employs TRBV5-1 and TRBJ1-6, with 8 bases that match TRBD1. Germline loops: CDR1 SGHRS, CDR2 YFSETQ. V lost 4 bases to trimming and J lost 7 bases; unmatched junction nucleotides: 4. The CDR3 is 14 amino acids. CDR3 protein: CASSHSGGNSPLHF. CDR3 DNA: TGCGCCAGCAGCCACTCAGGGGGCAATTCACCCCTCCACTTT.